The subject of this entry is one T cell receptor (beta chain). Clones were sequenced by immunoSEQ multiplex PCR, and TCRdb holds only the in-frame ones, with some missing. Found here are around 67,000 clones, over 75% of them singletons; the top ten hold 8.2%. Trimming removed 2 bases at V and 5 bases at J, with 7 bases between. This CDR3 region has 13 residues. Germline CDR1 SGHVS, CDR2 FQNEAQ. The data derive from a study of OX40 agonist ivuxolimab in advanced cancers. This chain uses TRBV7-8 with TRBJ2-4; D unclear. The sequence derives from an adult with an advanced solid tumor such as melanoma, head and neck, liver or kidney cancer. The material was CD4+ or CD8+ T cells sorted from blood, obtained in a trial of the OX40 agonist ivuxolimab. The CDR3 sequence is CASSLSRENIQYF. CDR3 nucleotide sequence: TGTGCCAGCAGCTTAAGTCGGGAAAACATTCAGTACTTC.